This record covers a single TCR beta chain. Its specificity is not known. The data stem from a study of T cells in Graves' hyperthyroidism and ophthalmopathy. On the study more broadly: Blood from the periphery was taken at initial diagnosis, before any treatment. Study conclusions and caveats: Blood also held most thyroid clonotypes expanded beyond 0.001.

TCR beta CDR3 regions were amplified from RNA transcripts. The TCR CDR3 first-round RT-PCR relied on the HTBI primer set. TCRdb re-called the multiplex PCR reads with MiXCR, one entry per CDR3 protein. The sample holds about 700,000 distinct CDR3 sequences, approximately 14% seen once. If no ophthalmopathy progression occurred within 18 months, Graves' hyperthyroidism was stable. Orbital computed tomography, thyroid ultrasound, serum thyroxine and TRAb, and clinical symptoms together informed the diagnoses. This sequence was found in a woman younger than 35 with Graves' hyperthyroidism. The sequenced material came from blood.

CDR3 sequence (DNA): TGTGCCACCGGGGGACTAGCGGGAGGGGGTGAGCAGTTCTTC. Residues: CATGGLAGGGEQFF. The chain joins TRBV24-1 to TRBJ2-1; TRBD2 matches at 16 bases. Germline CDR1 reads KGHDR; CDR2 reads SFDVKD. J lost 9 bases, V lost 9 bases, and 4 bases had no gene match. There are 14 residues in the CDR3.